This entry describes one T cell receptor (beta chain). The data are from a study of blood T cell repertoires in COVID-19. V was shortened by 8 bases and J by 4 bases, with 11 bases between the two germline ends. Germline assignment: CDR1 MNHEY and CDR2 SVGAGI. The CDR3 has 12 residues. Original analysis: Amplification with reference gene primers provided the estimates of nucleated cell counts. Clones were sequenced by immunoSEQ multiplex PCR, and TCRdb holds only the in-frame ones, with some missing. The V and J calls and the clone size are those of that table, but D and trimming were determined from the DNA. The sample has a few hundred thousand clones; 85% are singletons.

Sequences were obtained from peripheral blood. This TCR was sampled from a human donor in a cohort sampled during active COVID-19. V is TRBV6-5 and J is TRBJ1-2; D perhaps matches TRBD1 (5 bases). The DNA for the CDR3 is TGTGCCAGCTCGGGGGGGATCTATGGCTACACCTTC. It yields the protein CASSGGIYGYTF.